Included here is one T cell receptor (beta chain) sequence, with context. The sample originates from a study of radiotherapy plus CTLA-4 blockade in lung cancer. This CDR3 comprises 17 residues. Trimming removed 4 bases from V and 2 bases from J, with 19 bases in between. CDR1 and CDR2 from the germline V gene are SGDLS and YYNGEE. Focal radiation plus CTLA-4 blockade with ipilimumab was administered to patients who had chemo-refractory metastatic non-small-cell lung cancer. Libraries were prepared by immunoSEQ multiplex PCR; TCRdb keeps only in-frame clonotypes and omits some of them. Altogether tens of thousands of clones are present, roughly 83% being singletons, with the ten largest covering approximately 15%.

The V gene is TRBV9, the J gene TRBJ2-1; no firm D call. The clonotype originates from a human donor with non-small cell lung cancer that progressed on radiotherapy plus ipilimumab. The specimen comprised peripheral blood, sampled from a patient treated with radiotherapy plus ipilimumab. The CDR3 loop reads CASSPRTDVPTYNEQFF. The CDR3 nucleotides read TGTGCCAGCAGCCCGCGGACGGATGTGCCTACCTACAATGAGCAGTTCTTC.